This T cell receptor beta chain was found in a study of cytomegalovirus exposure and HLA in healthy donors. Whole-study context: Earlier findings included 100 million to 130 million unique TCR beta sequences obtained from 150 million to 200 million T cells. Study-wide results and limits: In a later analysis, V- and J-gene trimming of beta chains associated with a DCLRE1C missense variant, replicated independently. TCR beta chains numbering 164 were designated cytomegalovirus-associated.

Germline CDR1 GTSNPN, CDR2 SVGIG (reference sequence). The CDR3 totals 16 residues. The germline V and J ends were trimmed by 2 bases and 3 bases, with 17 bases remaining between them. PCR was performed using 60 Vbeta and 13 Jbeta primers. Method: immunoSEQ multiplex PCR; TCRdb's copy keeps in-frame clones and lacks some. Seen here are approximately 100,000 clones, roughly 79% observed once, and the top ten hold about 4%. In the case of this clone: Its antigen is not identified.

The TCR was taken from a man in his forties or fifties in good health and CMV-seropositive. Material for sequencing was PBMCs. V gene TRBV30 combines with J gene TRBJ1-3, with D possibly being TRBD1 (5 bases). In nucleotides, the CDR3 is TGTGCCTGGAGTCCTAGGAGGGGAGGGGATGGAAACACCATATATTTT. Amino acids: CAWSPRRGGDGNTIYF.